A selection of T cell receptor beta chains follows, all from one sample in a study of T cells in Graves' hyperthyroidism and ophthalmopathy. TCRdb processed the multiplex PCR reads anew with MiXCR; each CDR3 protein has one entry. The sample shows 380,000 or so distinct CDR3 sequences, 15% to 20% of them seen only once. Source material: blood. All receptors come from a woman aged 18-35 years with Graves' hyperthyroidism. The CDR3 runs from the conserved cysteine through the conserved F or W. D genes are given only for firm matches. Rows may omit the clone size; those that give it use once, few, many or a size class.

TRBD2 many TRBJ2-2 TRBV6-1 TGTGCCAGCGGAAGCGGGGGGGCCCCACCCGGGGAGCTGTTTTTT CASGSGGAPPGELFF
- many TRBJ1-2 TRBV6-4 TGTGCCAGCAGTCCCACCACACGTCCGACCTCAGGCTATGGCTACACCTTC CASSPTTRPTSGYGYTF
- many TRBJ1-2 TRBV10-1 TGCGCCAGCAGTGTTTCAGCGACCTATGGCTACACCTTC CASSVSATYGYTF
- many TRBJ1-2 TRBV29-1 TGCAGCGTTGAAGCAGGACACGGGGGCTACACCTTC CSVEAGHGGYTF
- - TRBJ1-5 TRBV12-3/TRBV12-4 TGTGCCAGCAGTTTTGGGGAATTGGGAGGACAGCCCCAGCATTTT CASSFGELGGQPQHF
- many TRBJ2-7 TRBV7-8 TGTGCCAGCAGCCCCCAACGGACAACAACCTACGAGCAGTACTTC CASSPQRTTTYEQYF
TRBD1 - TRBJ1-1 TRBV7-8 TGTGCCAGCAGCCCCTCCCAGACAGGGGTAACTGAAGCTTTCTTT CASSPSQTGVTEAFF
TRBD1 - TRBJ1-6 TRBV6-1 TGTGCCAGCAGCAGGACAGGGCGGCGCTCACCCCTCCACTTT CASSRTGRRSPLHF
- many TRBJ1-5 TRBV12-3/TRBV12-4 TGTGCCAGCAGTTCCACAGGCGGCAATCAGCCCCAGCATTTT CASSSTGGNQPQHF
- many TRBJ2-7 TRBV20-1 TGCAGTGCTAGAGACAGGGGGGTCGAGCAGTACTTC CSARDRGVEQYF
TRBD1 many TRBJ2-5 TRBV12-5 TGTGCTAGGGAGACAGGGGAAGAGACCCAGTACTTC CARETGEETQYF
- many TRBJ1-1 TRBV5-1 TGCGCCAGCAGCTGGGACTCCGCGAACACTGAAGCTTTCTTT CASSWDSANTEAFF
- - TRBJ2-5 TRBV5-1 TGCGCCAGCAATCCCTCCGGGGGCCAAGAGACCCAGTACTTC CASNPSGGQETQYF
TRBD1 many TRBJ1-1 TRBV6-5 TGTGCCAGCAGTTCGGACAGGGGGCGAAGGAACACTGAAGCTTTCTTT CASSSDRGRRNTEAFF
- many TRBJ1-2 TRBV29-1 TGCAGCGTGAGCGGGCAGGTGGTTGGCTACACCTTC CSVSGQVVGYTF
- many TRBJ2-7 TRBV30 TGTGCCTGGGGCAGGAATACCTACGAGCAGTACTTC CAWGRNTYEQYF
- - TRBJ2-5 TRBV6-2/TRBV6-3 TGTGCCAGCACTTACGGGGTCGAGACCCAGTACTTC CASTYGVETQYF
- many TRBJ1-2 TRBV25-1 TGTGCCAGCAGTGAATCGGATGGGCAGCGTAACGGCTACACCTTC CASSESDGQRNGYTF
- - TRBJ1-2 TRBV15 TGTGCCACCAGCAGAGATCAGGTGGAGGGAACGTATGGCTACACCTTC CATSRDQVEGTYGYTF
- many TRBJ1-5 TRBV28 TGTGCCAGCAGTTTGATATGGGGTAGCAATCAGCCCCAGCATTTT CASSLIWGSNQPQHF
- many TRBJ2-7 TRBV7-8 TGTGCCAGCAGCTTCAACGGGGGATCCTACGAGCAGTACTTC CASSFNGGSYEQYF
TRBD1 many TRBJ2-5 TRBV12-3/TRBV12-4 TGTGCCAGCAGCCCACACAGGGGGCGGGAAGAGACCCAGTACTTC CASSPHRGREETQYF
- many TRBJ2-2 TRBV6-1 TGTGCCAGCGGCCCCCGACCCTTAATGTACGGGGAGCTGTTTTTT CASGPRPLMYGELFF
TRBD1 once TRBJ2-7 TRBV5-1 TGCGCCAGCAGTACCACCCGCTGGACAGGGGACTTTTCCTACGAGCAGTACTTC CASSTTRWTGDFSYEQYF
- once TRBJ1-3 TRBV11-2 TGTGCCAGCATCCCTCCGGGACACAACTTACTTTACGGAAACACCATATATTTT CASIPPGHNLLYGNTIYF
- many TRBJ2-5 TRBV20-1 TGCAGTGGGGTCTCGACTGCTATACTGTACCAAGAGACCCAGTACTTC CSGVSTAILYQETQYF
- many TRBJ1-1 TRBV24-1 TGTGCCACCAGTGATTCGGGCAGGTTCACTGAAGCTTTCTTT CATSDSGRFTEAFF
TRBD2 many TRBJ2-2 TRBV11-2 TGTGCCAGCAGAAACGGACTAGCGGGGTACACCGGGGAGCTGTTTTTT CASRNGLAGYTGELFF
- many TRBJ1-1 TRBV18 TGTGCCAGCTCACCCATAGACACTCCTGACACTGAAGCTTTCTTT CASSPIDTPDTEAFF
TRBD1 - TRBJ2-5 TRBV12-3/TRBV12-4 TGTGCCAGCAGTCCGGACAGGGGGCAAGAGACCCAGTACTTC CASSPDRGQETQYF